The 10 T cell receptor beta chains below all came from one sample that was sequenced in a study of CD8 T cells in ankylosing spondylitis. Findings and caveats of the study: Blood from ankylosing spondylitis patients appeared to carry a characteristic roughly eight-variant TCR beta motif.

These TCRs are of unknown antigen specificity. MiXCR, run by TCRdb on the 5' RACE reads, gives a single entry per CDR3 protein. The data contain around 770,000 distinct CDR3 sequences, about 11% of them singletons. The sequenced sample consisted of blood, either unsorted or a sorted T cell fraction (not recorded which). Receptors were obtained from a male donor with ankylosing spondylitis.

V gene TRBV20-1 combines with J gene TRBJ2-3, with D hard to call. The CDR3 has 13 residues. Trimming removed 1 base from V and 9 bases from J, with 14 bases in between. The germline V gene has CDR1 DFQATT and CDR2 SNEGSKA (reference sequence). As DNA, the CDR3 is TGCAGTGCTAGAGGGAGACTGCAGTGGACGCAGTATTTT. Its translation is CSARGRLQWTQYF.

This clonotype was counted ten times or more. This rearrangement joins TRBV27 to TRBJ1-5; 8 bases match TRBD1. J gave up 1 base and V 5 bases, and 1 base lay outside the gene matches. Germline-derived CDR1 and CDR2 are MNHEY and SMNVEV (reference sequence). The CDR3 runs to 14 residues. The CDR3 nucleotides are TGTGCCAGCAGTCACAGGGGGAGCAATCAGCCCCAGCATTTT. Its translation: CASSHRGSNQPQHF.

In its sample, this clonotype was seen a few times. This chain joins TRBV20-1 and TRBJ2-2, with 11 bases that match TRBD2. V trimming: 3 bases; J trimming: 6 bases; junction bases outside the gene matches: 18. The germline gives CDR1 DFQATT, CDR2 SNEGSKA (reference sequence). The CDR3 runs to 19 residues. CDR3 DNA: TGCAGTGCTAGGAGGCGGGGGGATACTAGCGGGAGAAGGGCCGGGGAGCTGTTTTTT. Translating it yields CSARRRGDTSGRRAGELFF.

This clonotype was recorded many times. The V gene is TRBV29-1, the J gene TRBJ2-2; 9 bases are shared with TRBD1. The ends lost 7 bases at V and 6 bases at J; junction bases unmatched: 12. The germline V gene encodes CDR1 SQVTM and CDR2 ANQGSEA. This CDR3 region has 15 residues. The chain's CDR3 is CSATPGQGDPGELFF. Written as DNA, the CDR3 is TGCAGCGCAACCCCGGGACAGGGAGACCCCGGGGAGCTGTTTTTT.

This clonotype was counted only a few times. The chain recombines TRBV15 with TRBJ2-7; tentatively, D is TRBD1 or TRBD2 (5 bases each). Trimming removed 5 bases at V and 7 bases at J, with 18 bases between. Germline V gene sequence: CDR1 LNHNV, CDR2 YYDKDF (reference sequence). There are 14 residues in the CDR3. CDR3 sequence reads: CATSRGTLLYEQYF. The CDR3 DNA is TGTGCCACCAGCCGTGGGACCCTCCTTTATGAGCAGTACTTC.

This clonotype was seen a handful of times. The rearrangement joins TRBV6-5 to TRBJ2-1, with D perhaps TRBD1 (5 bases). V lost 0 bases and J lost 10, with 13 bases in between. Germline CDR1 MNHEY, CDR2 SVGAGI. The CDR3 consists of 14 residues. As DNA, the CDR3 is TGTGCCAGCAGTTACTCGAAGTGGGGCGCAGAGCAGTTCTTC. It specifies CASSYSKWGAEQFF.

This clonotype was seen a handful of times. The CDR3 region has the DNA TGTGCCAGCAGCTTAAAAGGGACCGGCACTGAAGCTTTCTTT. It codes for CASSLKGTGTEAFF. This chain connects TRBV7-6 to TRBJ1-1; weak D call: TRBD1 (5 bases). CDR3 length equals 14 residues. Trimming removed 2 bases at V and 4 bases at J, with 11 bases between. CDR1 SGHVS and CDR2 FNYEAQ come from the germline V gene.

This chain connects TRBV5-1 to TRBJ2-5; no reliable D call. Germline CDR1 reads SGHRS; CDR2 reads YFSETQ. V was shortened by 3 bases and J by 3 bases, with 12 bases between the two germline ends. The CDR3 extends over 14 amino acids. CDR3 coding DNA: TGCGCCAGCAGCTCAAAACAGAGGAAAGAGACCCAGTACTTC. This gives the protein CASSSKQRKETQYF. The full variable domain, in which reference TRBV5-1 and TRBJ2-5 provide the parts outside the CDR3, is KAGVTQTPRYLIKTRGQQVTLSCSPISGHRSVSWYQQTPGQGLQFLFEYFSETQRNKGNFPGRFSGRQFSNSRSEMNVSTLELGDSALYLCASSSKQRKETQYFGPGTRLLVL.

The chain carries TRBV6-5 and TRBJ2-3, with 7 bases that match TRBD2. Germline assignment: CDR1 MNHEY and CDR2 SVGAGI. V gave up 0 bases and J gave up 3 bases; unmatched junction bases: 6. The CDR3 covers 16 residues. CDR3 amino acids: CASSYSAGVGTDTQYF. The CDR3 bases are TGTGCCAGCAGTTACTCGGCGGGAGTGGGAACAGATACGCAGTATTTT.

In this sample, this clonotype turned up many times. This sequence joins TRBV13 and TRBJ2-7; D may be TRBD1 (6 bases). Germline CDR1 is PRHDT and CDR2 is FYEKMQ (reference sequence). The V end was cut by 6 bases, the J end by 4 bases, with 10 bases between. CDR3 length: 12 amino acids. In DNA, the CDR3 is TGTGCCAGCAGTGTACAGGGTTACGAGCAGTACTTC. It codes for CASSVQGYEQYF.